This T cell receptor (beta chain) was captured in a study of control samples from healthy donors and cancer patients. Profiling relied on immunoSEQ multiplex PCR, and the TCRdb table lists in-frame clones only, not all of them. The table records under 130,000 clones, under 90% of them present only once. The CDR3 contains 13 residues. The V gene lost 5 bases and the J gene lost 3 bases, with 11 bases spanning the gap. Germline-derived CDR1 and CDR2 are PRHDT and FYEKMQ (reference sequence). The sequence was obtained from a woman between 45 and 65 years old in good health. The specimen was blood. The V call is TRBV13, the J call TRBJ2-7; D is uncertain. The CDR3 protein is CASSLGANYEQYF. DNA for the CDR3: TGTGCCAGCAGCCTGGGCGCTAACTACGAGCAGTACTTC.